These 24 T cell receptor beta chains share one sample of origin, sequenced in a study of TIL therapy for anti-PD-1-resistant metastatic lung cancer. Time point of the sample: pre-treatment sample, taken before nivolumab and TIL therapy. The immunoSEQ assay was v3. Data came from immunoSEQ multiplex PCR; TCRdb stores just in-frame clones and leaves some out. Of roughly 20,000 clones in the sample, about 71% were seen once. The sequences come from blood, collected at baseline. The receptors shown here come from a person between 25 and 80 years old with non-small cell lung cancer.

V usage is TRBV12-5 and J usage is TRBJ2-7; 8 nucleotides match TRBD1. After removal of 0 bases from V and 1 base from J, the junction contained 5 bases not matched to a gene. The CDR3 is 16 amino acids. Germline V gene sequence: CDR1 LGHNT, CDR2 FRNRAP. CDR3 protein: CASGLVQGDKSYEQYV. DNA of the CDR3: TGTGCTAGTGGTTTGGTACAGGGGGATAAGTCCTACGAGCAGTACGTC.

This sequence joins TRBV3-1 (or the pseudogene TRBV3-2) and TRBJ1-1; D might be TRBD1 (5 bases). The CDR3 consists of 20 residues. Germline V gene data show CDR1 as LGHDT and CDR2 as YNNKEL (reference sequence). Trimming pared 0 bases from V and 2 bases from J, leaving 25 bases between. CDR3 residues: CASSQDMFSRIGQRNTEAFF. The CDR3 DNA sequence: TGTGCCAGCAGCCAAGATATGTTTAGCCGGATAGGACAACGCAACACTGAAGCTTTCTTT.

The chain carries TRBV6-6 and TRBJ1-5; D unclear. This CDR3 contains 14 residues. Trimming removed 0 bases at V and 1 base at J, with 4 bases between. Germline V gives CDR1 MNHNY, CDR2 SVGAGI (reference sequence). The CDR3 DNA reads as TGTGCCAGCAGTTACTCGCAGAGCAATCAGCCCCAGCATTTT. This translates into CASSYSQSNQPQHF.

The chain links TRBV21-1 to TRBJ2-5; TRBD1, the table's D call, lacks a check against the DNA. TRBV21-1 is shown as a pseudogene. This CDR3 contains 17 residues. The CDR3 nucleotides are TGTGCCAGCAGCAAAAGACAAGAAGGGACAAACCAAGAGACCCAGTACTTC. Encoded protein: CASSKRQEGTNQETQYF.

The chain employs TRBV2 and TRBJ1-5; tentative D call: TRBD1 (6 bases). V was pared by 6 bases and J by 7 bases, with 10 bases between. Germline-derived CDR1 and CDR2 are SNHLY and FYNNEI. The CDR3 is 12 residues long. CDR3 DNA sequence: TGTGCCAGCAGCGGGGACAACCAGCCCCAGCATTTT. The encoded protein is CASSGDNQPQHF. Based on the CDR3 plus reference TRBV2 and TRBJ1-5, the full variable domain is EPEVTQTPSHQVTQMGQEVILRCVPISNHLYFYWYRQILGQKVEFLVSFYNNEISEKSEIFDDQFSVERPDGSNFTLKIRSTKLEDSAMYFCASSGDNQPQHFGDGTRLSIL.

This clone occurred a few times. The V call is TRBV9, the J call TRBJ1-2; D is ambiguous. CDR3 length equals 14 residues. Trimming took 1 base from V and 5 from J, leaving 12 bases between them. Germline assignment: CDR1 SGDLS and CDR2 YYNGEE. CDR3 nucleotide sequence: TGTGCCAGCAGCGTAATGAGTCAAGAATATGGCTACACCTTC. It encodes CASSVMSQEYGYTF. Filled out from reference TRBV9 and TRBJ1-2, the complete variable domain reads DSGVTQTPKHLITATGQRVTLRCSPRSGDLSVYWYQQSLDQGLQFLIQYYNGEERAKGNILERFSAQQFPDLHSELNLSSLELGDSALYFCASSVMSQEYGYTFGSGTRLTVV.

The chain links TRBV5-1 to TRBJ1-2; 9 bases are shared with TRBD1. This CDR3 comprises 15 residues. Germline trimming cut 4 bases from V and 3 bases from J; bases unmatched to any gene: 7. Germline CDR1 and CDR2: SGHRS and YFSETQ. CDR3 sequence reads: CASSRRQGEYYGYTF. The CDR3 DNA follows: TGCGCCAGCAGCCGACGACAGGGGGAGTACTATGGCTACACCTTC.

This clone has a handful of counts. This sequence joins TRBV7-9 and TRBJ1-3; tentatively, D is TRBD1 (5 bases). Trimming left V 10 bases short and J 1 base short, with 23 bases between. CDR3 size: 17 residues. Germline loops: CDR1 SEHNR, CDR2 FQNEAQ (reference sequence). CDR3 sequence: CAIDNGAGGESGNTIYF. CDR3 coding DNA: TGTGCCATCGACAATGGGGCTGGCGGGGAGTCTGGAAACACCATATATTTT.

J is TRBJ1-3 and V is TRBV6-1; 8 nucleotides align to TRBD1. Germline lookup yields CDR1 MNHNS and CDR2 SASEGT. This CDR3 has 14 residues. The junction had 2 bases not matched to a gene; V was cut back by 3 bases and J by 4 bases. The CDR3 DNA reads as TGTGCCAGCAGTGACCGGGACAGGGGAAACACCATATATTTT. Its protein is CASSDRDRGNTIYF.

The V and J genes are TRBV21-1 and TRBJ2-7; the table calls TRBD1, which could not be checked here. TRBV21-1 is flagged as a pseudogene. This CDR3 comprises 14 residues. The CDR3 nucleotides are TGTGCCAGCAGGACTTCGACAGACTCCTACGAGCAGTACGTC. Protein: CASRTSTDSYEQYV.

The CDR3 sequence: CASSFGQGQLSSGANVLTF. In DNA form, the CDR3 reads TGTGCCAGCAGTTTCGGGCAGGGCCAACTCAGCTCTGGGGCCAACGTCCTGACTTTC. This chain joins TRBV27 and TRBJ2-6; D may be TRBD1 (5 bases). The CDR3 covers 19 residues. The V gene lost 3 bases and the J gene lost 0 bases, with 18 bases spanning the gap. The germline V gene encodes CDR1 MNHEY and CDR2 SMNVEV (reference sequence).

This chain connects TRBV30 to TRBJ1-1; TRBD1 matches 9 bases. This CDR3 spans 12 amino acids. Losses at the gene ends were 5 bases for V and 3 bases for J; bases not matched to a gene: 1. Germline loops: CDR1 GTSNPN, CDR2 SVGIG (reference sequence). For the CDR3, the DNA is TGTGCCTGGGGGGACAGGGACACTGAAGCTTTCTTT. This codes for CAWGDRDTEAFF.

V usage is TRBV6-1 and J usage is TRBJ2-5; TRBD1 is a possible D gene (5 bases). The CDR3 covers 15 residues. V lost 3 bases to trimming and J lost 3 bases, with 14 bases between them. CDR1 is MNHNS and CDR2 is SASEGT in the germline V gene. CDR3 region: CASSDLTAVEETQYF. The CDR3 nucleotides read TGTGCCAGCAGTGATCTGACAGCCGTGGAAGAGACCCAGTACTTC.

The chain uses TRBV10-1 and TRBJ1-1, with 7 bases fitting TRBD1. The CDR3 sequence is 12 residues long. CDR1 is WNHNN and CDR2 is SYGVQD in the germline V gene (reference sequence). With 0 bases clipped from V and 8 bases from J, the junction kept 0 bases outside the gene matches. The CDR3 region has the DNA TGCGCCAGCAGTGAGTCGGGACAGGAAGCTTTCTTT. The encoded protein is CASSESGQEAFF.

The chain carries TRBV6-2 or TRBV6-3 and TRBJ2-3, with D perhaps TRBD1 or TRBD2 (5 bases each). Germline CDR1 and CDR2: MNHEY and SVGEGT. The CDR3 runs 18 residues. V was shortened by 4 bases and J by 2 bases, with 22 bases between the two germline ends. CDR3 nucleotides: TGTGCCAGCAGTTTTCCGCTCCGGGACCCTCTCCCCACAGATACGCAGTATTTT. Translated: CASSFPLRDPLPTDTQYF.

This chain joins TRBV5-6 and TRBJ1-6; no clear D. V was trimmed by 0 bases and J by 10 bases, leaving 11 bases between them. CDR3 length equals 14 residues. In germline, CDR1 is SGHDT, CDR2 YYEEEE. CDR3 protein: CASSLAVPGSPLHF. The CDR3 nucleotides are TGTGCCAGCAGCTTGGCGGTTCCTGGGTCACCCCTCCACTTT.

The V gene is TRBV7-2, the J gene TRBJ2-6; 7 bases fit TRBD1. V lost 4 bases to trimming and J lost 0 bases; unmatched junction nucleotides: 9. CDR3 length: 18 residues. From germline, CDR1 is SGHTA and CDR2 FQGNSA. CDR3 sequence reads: CASSSEGGRSSGANVLTF. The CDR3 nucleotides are TGTGCCAGCAGCTCGGAAGGGGGCCGGAGCTCTGGGGCCAACGTCCTGACTTTC. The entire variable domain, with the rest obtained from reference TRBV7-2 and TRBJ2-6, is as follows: GAGVSQSPSNKVTEKGKDVELRCDPISGHTALYWYRQSLGQGLEFLIYFQGNSAPDKSGLPSDRFSAERTGGSVSTLTIQRTQQEDSAVYLCASSSEGGRSSGANVLTFGAGSRLTVL.

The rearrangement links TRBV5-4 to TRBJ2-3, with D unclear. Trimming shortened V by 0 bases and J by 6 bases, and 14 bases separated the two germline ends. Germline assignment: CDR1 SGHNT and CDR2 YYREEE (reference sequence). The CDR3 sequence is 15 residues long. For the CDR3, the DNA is TGTGCCAGCAGCTTGGAGGCTACCCTCGGGGATACGCAGTATTTT. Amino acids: CASSLEATLGDTQYF.

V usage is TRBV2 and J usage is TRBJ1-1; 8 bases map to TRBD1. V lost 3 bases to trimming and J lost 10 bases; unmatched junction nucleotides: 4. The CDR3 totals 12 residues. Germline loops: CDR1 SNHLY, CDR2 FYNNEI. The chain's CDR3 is CASSETGVIAFF. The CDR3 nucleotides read TGTGCCAGCAGTGAGACAGGGGTGATAGCTTTCTTT.

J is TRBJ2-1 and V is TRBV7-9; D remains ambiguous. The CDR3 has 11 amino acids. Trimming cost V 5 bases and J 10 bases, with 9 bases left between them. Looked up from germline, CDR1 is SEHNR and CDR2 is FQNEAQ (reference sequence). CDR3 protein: CASSTEWEQFF. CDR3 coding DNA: TGTGCCAGCAGCACGGAGTGGGAGCAGTTCTTC.

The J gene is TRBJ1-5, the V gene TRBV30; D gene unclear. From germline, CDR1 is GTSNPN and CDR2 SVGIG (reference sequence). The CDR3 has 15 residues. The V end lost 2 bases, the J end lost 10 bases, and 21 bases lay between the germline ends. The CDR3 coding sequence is TGTGCCTGGAGTCTACCTAGGCGAGGCCGGTTCCCCCAGCATTTT. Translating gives CAWSLPRRGRFPQHF.

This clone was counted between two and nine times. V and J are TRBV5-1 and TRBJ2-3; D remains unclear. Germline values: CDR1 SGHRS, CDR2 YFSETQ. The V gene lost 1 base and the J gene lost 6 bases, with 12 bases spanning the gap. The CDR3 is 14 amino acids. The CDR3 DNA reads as TGCGCCAGCAGCTTGAGCAGTTGGGCGGATACGCAGTATTTT. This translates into CASSLSSWADTQYF.

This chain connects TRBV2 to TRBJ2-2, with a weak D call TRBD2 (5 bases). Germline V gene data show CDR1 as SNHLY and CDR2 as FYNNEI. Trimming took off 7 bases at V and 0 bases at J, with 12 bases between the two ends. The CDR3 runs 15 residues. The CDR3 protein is CASKSGLANTGELFF. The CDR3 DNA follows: TGTGCCAGCAAGAGCGGACTCGCGAACACCGGGGAGCTGTTTTTT.

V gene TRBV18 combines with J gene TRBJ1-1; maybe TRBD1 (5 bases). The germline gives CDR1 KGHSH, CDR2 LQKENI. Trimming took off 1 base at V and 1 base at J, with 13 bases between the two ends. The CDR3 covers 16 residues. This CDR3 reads CASSPQSGHQNTEAFF. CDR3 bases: TGTGCCAGCTCACCACAGAGTGGACACCAGAACACTGAAGCTTTCTTT.